Listed below are T cell receptor beta chains from one sample, sequenced in a study of regulatory T cells in long-lasting Graves disease. MiXCR, applied by TCRdb to the multiplex PCR reads, yields one record per CDR3 protein. The data hold some 350,000 distinct CDR3 sequences, with 15% to 20% observed a single time. These data also formed part of another study, on T cells in Graves' hyperthyroidism and ophthalmopathy.

The sequenced sample was peripheral blood mononuclear cells (PBMCs), obtained at new diagnosis, from a patient treated with antithyroid drugs. Source of these receptors: a woman in her late teens or twenties with Graves disease. Each CDR3 is given with its conserved first and last residue. D genes are given only for firm matches. Only some rows state a clone size, as once, few, many or a class for expanded clones.

J gene,CDR3 length,D gene,clone size,V gene,CDR3 DNA,CDR3 protein
TRBJ2-5,14,NA,many,TRBV5-5,TGTGCCAGCAGCCAGGGACTTTTCCAAGAGACCCAGTACTTC,CASSQGLFQETQYF
TRBJ1-2,16,NA,few,TRBV9,TGTGCCAGCAGCCTAGGTTGGGGCAGGGAGGCTCATGGCTACACCTTC,CASSLGWGREAHGYTF
TRBJ1-6,17,NA,NA,TRBV6-2/TRBV6-3,TGTGCCAGCCCATTGGGAAGAAACCGCTCCTATAATTCACCCCTCCACTTT,CASPLGRNRSYNSPLHF
TRBJ2-3,16,TRBD1,many,TRBV13,TGTGCCAGCAGCTCGAGGGACAGGGATTTCACAGATACGCAGTATTTT,CASSSRDRDFTDTQYF
TRBJ2-6,17,NA,NA,TRBV20-1,TGCAGTGCTAGCCACAGCGCGAGCCACTCTGGGGCCAACGTCCTGACTTTC,CSASHSASHSGANVLTF
TRBJ2-1,16,TRBD2,NA,TRBV24-1,TGTGCCACCAGTGGGGGTACTAGCGGGGGGGCCGATGAGCAGTTCTTC,CATSGGTSGGADEQFF
TRBJ1-5,14,TRBD1,few,TRBV2,TGTGCCAGCAACTTCGGACAGGGCAATCAGCCCCAGCATTTT,CASNFGQGNQPQHF
TRBJ2-2,14,NA,many,TRBV7-8,TGTGCCAGCAGAGGGTTGACTAGTGCCGGGGAGCTGTTTTTT,CASRGLTSAGELFF
TRBJ2-1,15,TRBD1,NA,TRBV30,TGTGCCTGGAGCCGAGACAGGGGGGGTCTCAATGAGCAGTTCTTC,CAWSRDRGGLNEQFF
TRBJ2-2,16,TRBD1,many,TRBV3-1,TGTGCCAGCAGCCAAGCCAGGACAGGGAACACCGGGGAGCTGTTTTTT,CASSQARTGNTGELFF
TRBJ2-7,15,NA,many,TRBV7-8,TGTGCCAGCAGCACCAGGGGCGGAGGGTCCTACGAGCAGTACTTC,CASSTRGGGSYEQYF